A single sample is the source of the 8 T cell receptor beta chains below, sequenced in a study of human CD8 memory T cell subsets. Scientists made TCR beta libraries using UMI-labeled 5' RACE. TCRdb reprocessed the 5' RACE reads; each CDR3 protein has one entry and no DNA is given. The sample table includes approximately 7,500 distinct CDR3 sequences. Specimen: CD8+ T cells from PBMCs. The receptors originated from a human donor in good health.

The chain uses TRBV2 and TRBJ2-1; TCRdb's assignment of TRBD1 cannot be checked, as there is no DNA. The CDR3 is made up of 15 amino acids. Germline V gene data show CDR1 as SNHLY and CDR2 as FYNNEI. CDR3 region: CASSEGAGSYNEQFF.

The rearrangement uses TRBV27 and TRBJ2-1; TCRdb's D call of TRBD2 is untestable without DNA. Germline lookup yields CDR1 MNHEY and CDR2 SMNVEV (reference sequence). The CDR3 contains 17 residues. CDR3 sequence reads: CASSLGLAGVVYNEQFF.

This rearrangement joins TRBV20-1 to TRBJ2-7; the D call of TRBD2 rests on TCRdb alone, since no DNA is present to check it. The CDR3 spans 13 residues. Per the germline V gene, CDR1 is DFQATT and CDR2 is SNEGSKA (reference sequence). The chain's CDR3 is CSASGESPYEQYF.

Here the CDR3 reads CSVAFPTYNEQFF. The chain couples TRBV29-1 to TRBJ2-1; TCRdb names TRBD1, which stays unverified in the absence of DNA. The length of the CDR3 is 13 residues. Germline lookup yields CDR1 SQVTM and CDR2 ANQGSEA.

V usage is TRBV7-7 and J usage is TRBJ2-1; TCRdb indicates TRBD1, and absent DNA this call remains unverified. From germline, CDR1 is SSHAT and CDR2 FNYEAQ (reference sequence). The CDR3 spans 15 residues. The CDR3 loop reads CASSLTVGTGVEQFF.

This clonotype is deemed medium-sized (0.01 to 0.1%) by its frequency. The chain carries TRBV4-1 and TRBJ2-1; lacking DNA, the TRBD2 call made by TCRdb goes unchecked. This CDR3 has 14 amino acids. Germline CDR1 reads MGHRA; CDR2 reads YSYEKL. The CDR3 loop reads CASSSAGAGNEQFF.

The chain joins TRBV5-5 to TRBJ2-1; lacking DNA, the TRBD1 call made by TCRdb goes unchecked. CDR1 and CDR2 (germline): SGHKS, YYEKEE (reference sequence). The CDR3 is made up of 11 amino acids. The CDR3: CASSSGTVEFF.

This clonotype is identified as medium-sized from frequency. The genes are TRBV7-2 and TRBJ1-6; the D gene TCRdb calls, TRBD1, cannot be checked with no DNA. CDR3 length equals 17 residues. Germline assignment: CDR1 SGHTA and CDR2 FQGNSA. This CDR3 is CASSVIGGGTGNSPLHF.